This is a list of T cell receptor beta chains from one sample in a study of cytomegalovirus exposure and HLA in healthy donors. Produced via immunoSEQ multiplex PCR; TCRdb's table is partial and in-frame only. Among about 130,000 clones listed, just under 75% were seen once. Specimen: PBMCs. The origin of the receptors is a man in his forties in good health and CMV-seropositive. Both conserved end residues are part of each CDR3. D genes are given only for firm matches. The size entry is marked missing in some rows and otherwise reads once, few, many or a size class.

>.|TRBJ2-1|TRBV18|.
CASSLASVNEQFF
TGTGCCAGCTCACTTGCTAGCGTCAATGAGCAGTTCTTC
>TRBD1|TRBJ1-1|TRBV28|.
CASSLPAGQGVTEAFF
TGTGCCAGCAGTTTACCCGCCGGACAGGGCGTCACTGAAGCTTTCTTT
>TRBD2|TRBJ2-2|TRBV10-3|once
CAISNRGLAGGLQTGELFF
TGTGCCATCAGCAACCGGGGACTAGCGGGGGGGCTACAGACCGGGGAGCTGTTTTTT
>.|TRBJ1-3|TRBV6-1|few
CASSEPNSGNTIYF
TGTGCCAGCAGTGAACCTAACTCTGGAAACACCATATATTTT
>.|TRBJ1-2|TRBV2|.
CASKTGSQYFYGYTF
TGTGCCAGTAAAACGGGATCTCAATACTTCTATGGCTACACCTTC
>.|TRBJ1-4|TRBV9|.
CASSVSGGPNEKLFF
TGTGCCAGCAGCGTGTCCGGGGGGCCTAATGAAAAACTGTTTTTT
>.|TRBJ2-1|TRBV4-1|.
CASSQLTTPGQFF
TGCGCCAGCAGCCAACTAACGACACCTGGGCAGTTCTTC
>TRBD1|TRBJ2-7|TRBV4-1|once
CASSPGQAYEQYF
TGCGCCAGCAGCCCCGGACAGGCCTACGAGCAGTACTTC
>.|TRBJ1-5|TRBV5-1|.
CASSLFGGDQPRHF
TGCGCCAGCAGCTTATTCGGGGGTGATCAGCCCCGGCATTTT
>.|TRBJ2-1|TRBV7-7|.
CASSLWSGPYNEQFF
TGTGCTAGCAGCTTATGGAGCGGACCCTACAATGAGCAGTTCTTC
>.|TRBJ1-4|TRBV5-1|.
CASSLDRGTNEKLFF
TGCGCCAGCAGCTTGGATCGGGGTACTAATGAAAAACTGTTTTTT
>TRBD2|TRBJ2-3|TRBV5-1|.
CASRLTGGLADTQYF
TGCGCCAGCAGATTAACGGGGGGGTTGGCAGATACGCAGTATTTT
>.|TRBJ1-6|TRBV6-6|once
CASSYPPELAHSPLHF
TGTGCCAGCAGTTACCCACCCGAATTGGCACATTCACCCCTCCACTTT
>.|TRBJ2-2|TRBV10-1|.
CASRLQGTTGELFF
TGCGCCAGCAGACTTCAGGGTACAACCGGGGAGCTGTTTTTT
>.|TRBJ2-7|TRBV7-9|.
CASSSPFGSYEQYF
TGTGCCAGCAGCTCCCCATTTGGGAGCTACGAGCAGTACTTC
>.|TRBJ2-6|TRBV5-6|.
CASRFGQVGAGANVLTF
TGTGCCAGCAGGTTTGGGCAGGTCGGCGCTGGGGCCAACGTCCTGACTTTC
>TRBD2|TRBJ2-3|TRBV5-4|.
CASSLRTSSTDTQYF
TGTGCCAGCAGCTTACGGACTAGCAGCACAGATACGCAGTATTTT
>TRBD1|TRBJ2-1|TRBV6-1|.
CATQAARGRNEQFF
TGTGCCACCCAGGCTGCCAGGGGGCGTAATGAGCAGTTCTTC
>.|TRBJ2-7|TRBV6-1|.
CASSETQTVEYF
TGTGCCAGCAGTGAAACACAGACGGTGGAGTACTTC
>.|TRBJ2-7|TRBV12-2|.
CASRPVRGNEQYF
TGTGCAAGTCGCCCCGTCAGGGGGAACGAGCAGTACTTC
>TRBD1|TRBJ2-3|TRBV29-1|few
CSAGQGSTDTQYF
TGCAGCGCCGGACAGGGGAGCACAGATACGCAGTATTTT
>TRBD2|TRBJ2-5|TRBV28|.
CASSKNAGESQETQYF
TGTGCCAGCAGTAAAAACGCGGGGGAGAGCCAAGAGACCCAGTACTTC
>.|TRBJ2-3|TRBV6-1|.
CASILYGLSTDTQYF
TGTGCCAGCATCCTCTATGGGCTTAGCACAGATACGCAGTATTTT
>TRBD2|TRBJ2-2|TRBV9|.
CASSVGAGEYTGELFF
TGTGCCAGCAGCGTAGGTGCGGGGGAGTACACCGGGGAGCTGTTTTTT
>TRBD1|TRBJ2-2|TRBV7-2|.
CASSLAGQANTGELFF
TGTGCCAGCAGCTTAGCCGGACAGGCGAACACCGGGGAGCTGTTTTTT
>TRBD1|TRBJ1-5|TRBV18|.
CASSTKQGAVQPQHF
TGTGCCAGCTCAACTAAACAGGGGGCTGTTCAGCCCCAGCATTTT
>.|TRBJ2-7|TRBV6-1|.
CASSELSSYEQYF
TGTGCCAGCAGTGAACTCAGCTCCTACGAGCAGTACTTC
>.|TRBJ1-6|TRBV27|.
CASSQDNSRWNSPLHF
TGTGCCAGCAGTCAAGACAACTCTCGGTGGAATTCACCCCTCCACTTT
>.|TRBJ2-7|TRBV6-1|.
CASSDGGLYEQYF
TGTGCCAGCAGTGACGGGGGGCTCTACGAGCAGTACTTC
>.|TRBJ2-7|TRBV5-1|.
CASSNTYEQYF
TGCGCCAGCAGCAATACCTACGAGCAGTACTTC
>TRBD2|TRBJ2-2|TRBV5-1|.
CASSLGILRRETNTGELFF
TGCGCCAGCAGCTTGGGGATCCTTAGGCGGGAGACGAACACCGGGGAGCTGTTTTTT
>.|TRBJ1-5|TRBV7-2|few
CASSLAGGNQPQHF
TGTGCCAGCAGCTTAGCGGGGGGAAATCAGCCCCAGCATTTT
>.|TRBJ2-2|TRBV6-5|.
CASSYRTKNTGELFF
TGTGCCAGCAGTTACAGGACTAAGAACACCGGGGAGCTGTTTTTT
>TRBD2|TRBJ2-5|TRBV4-1|.
CASSQDLSAGGYQETQYF
TGCGCCAGCAGCCAAGATCTAAGCGCGGGGGGGTACCAAGAGACCCAGTACTTC
>TRBD1|TRBJ2-2|TRBV6-1|.
CASSQDRDTGELLF
TGTGCCAGCAGTCAGGACAGGGACACCGGGGAGCTGCTTTTT
>.|TRBJ2-7|TRBV6-5|.
CASKRSEQGAYEQYF
TGTGCCAGCAAGCGAAGTGAACAGGGTGCCTACGAGCAGTACTTC
>.|TRBJ1-3|TRBV28|.
CASGGKWGSGNTIYF
TGTGCCAGCGGCGGGAAATGGGGGTCTGGAAACACCATATATTTT
>.|TRBJ1-5|TRBV28|.
CASSAGGFDQPQHF
TGTGCCAGCAGTGCGGGGGGGTTCGATCAGCCCCAGCATTTT
>.|TRBJ1-1|TRBV27|.
CASSLRGDGTEAFF
TGTGCCAGCAGTTTACGGGGGGACGGCACTGAAGCTTTCTTT
>.|TRBJ1-2|TRBV7-9|once
CASSLAGDNYGYTF
TGTGCCAGCAGCCTAGCAGGGGATAACTATGGCTACACCTTC
>.|TRBJ2-7|TRBV28|.
CASSFGETPHYEQYF
TGTGCCAGCAGTTTTGGGGAGACCCCACACTACGAGCAGTACTTC
>.|TRBJ1-4|TRBV19|.
CASSIGSGSGKLFF
TGTGCCAGTAGTATCGGGTCAGGAAGCGGAAAACTGTTTTTT
>.|TRBJ2-2|TRBV2|few
CASSEPIEGFTNTGELFF
TGTGCCAGCAGTGAGCCGATTGAGGGCTTTACGAACACCGGGGAGCTGTTTTTT